This TCR beta chain was recovered during a study of blood T cell repertoires in COVID-19. Study as a whole: Specimens from acute and convalescent COVID-19 originated in the United States, Italy and Spain. T cells, B-cell-depleted T cells, or PBMCs supplied cDNA or gDNA.

Original analysis: Reference gene primer amplification in the assay estimated nucleated cell counts. Data came from immunoSEQ multiplex PCR; TCRdb stores just in-frame clones and leaves some out. V and J calls plus clone size are reproduced from that table; the DNA served to infer D and trimming. In the table there are about 78,000 clones, around nine tenths of which are singletons. CDR3 length equals 12 residues. The ends were cut back, 2 bases at V and 5 bases at J, with 6 bases in the middle. Germline V gene sequence: CDR1 MNHEY, CDR2 SVGEGT. The clonotype originates from a man in his fifties or sixties with active or convalescent COVID-19. The chain carries TRBV6-2 or TRBV6-3 and TRBJ1-2, with D unclear. The sample taken for sequencing was peripheral blood. The CDR3 here is CASSYAGYGYTF. The CDR3 coding sequence is TGTGCCAGCAGTTACGCGGGATATGGCTACACCTTC.